These 11 T cell receptor beta chains came from one sample sequenced in a study of OX40 agonist ivuxolimab in advanced cancers. Profiled with immunoSEQ multiplex PCR; TCRdb holds only in-frame clones, not every one. Among approximately 18,000 clones, approximately 83% were seen once, and the ten largest hold approximately 21%. Sequenced material: CD4+ or CD8+ T cells sorted from blood, taken in a trial of the OX40 agonist ivuxolimab. All receptors come from an adult with an advanced solid tumor such as melanoma, head and neck, liver or kidney cancer.

This chain links TRBV7-6 with TRBJ1-2, with 8 bases that match TRBD1. This CDR3 spans 16 amino acids. Germline CDR1 is SGHVS and CDR2 is FNYEAQ. V trimming: 2 bases; J trimming: 6 bases; junction bases outside the gene matches: 11. The CDR3, as DNA: TGTGCCAGCAGCTTAACTCCAACGACAGGGGTGGATGGCTACACCTTC. Translating it yields CASSLTPTTGVDGYTF.

This clone was counted a few times. The chain couples TRBV6-4 to TRBJ2-3; the match to TRBD2 covers 10 bases. The CDR3 has 15 residues. Looked up from germline, CDR1 is MRHNA and CDR2 is SNTAGT. The V gene end was trimmed by 2 bases and the J gene end by 8 bases; junction bases not matched to a gene: 7. CDR3 nucleotide sequence: TGTGCCAGCAGTGACACTAGCGGGGACGTGGGTACGCAGTATTTT. It is translated as CASSDTSGDVGTQYF.

The chain recombines TRBV7-2 with TRBJ1-1; the match to TRBD1 covers 7 bases. Germline V gene lookup returns CDR1 SGHTA and CDR2 FQGNSA. Unmatched junction bases numbered 5, after V lost 6 bases and J lost 4 bases. The CDR3 sequence is 13 residues long. CDR3 coding DNA: TGTGCCAGCAGTTTTACAGGGGTCACTGAAGCTTTCTTT. Its protein is CASSFTGVTEAFF.

This clone was detected only once. CDR3 sequence (DNA): TGTGCCAGCAGCTTAATACCTCGGGGGAGCTACGAGCAGTACTTC. This sequence encodes CASSLIPRGSYEQYF. The rearrangement joins TRBV5-5 to TRBJ2-7, with D possibly matching TRBD2 (6 bases). This CDR3 contains 15 residues. V was clipped by 2 bases and J by 3 bases, with 15 bases between them. Germline V CDR1 and CDR2: SGHKS, YYEKEE (reference sequence).

For the CDR3, the DNA is TGTGCCAGCAGGGGACAGCCGTCCTACGAGCAGTACTTC. Protein: CASRGQPSYEQYF. The chain employs TRBV2 and TRBJ2-7; 7 positions agree with TRBD1. The V gene's germline CDR1 is SNHLY and CDR2 FYNNEI. The CDR3 has 13 amino acids. The V segment lost 6 bases and the J segment 1 base; nucleotides outside the gene matches: 3.

The CDR3 loop is CASSLSGFYYGYTF. For the CDR3, the DNA is TGTGCCAGCAGTTTATCGGGGTTTTACTATGGCTACACCTTC. This chain uses TRBV27 with TRBJ1-2; no clear D gene. The CDR3 is made up of 14 amino acids. CDR1 MNHEY and CDR2 SMNVEV come from the germline V gene (reference sequence). The V end was cut by 0 bases, the J end by 3 bases, with 8 bases between.

The chain has TRBV4-1 and TRBJ1-3; no definite D call. CDR1 is MGHRA, CDR2 YSYEKL, per germline. The CDR3 spans 15 residues. Trimming removed 0 bases from V and 3 bases from J, with 9 bases in between. CDR3 DNA: TGCGCCAGCAGCCAAGAGGGGTTTGGTGGAAACACCATATATTTT. Its translation is CASSQEGFGGNTIYF.

The rearrangement joins TRBV7-8 to TRBJ1-2; unclear D gene. CDR3 length equals 15 residues. In germline, CDR1 is SGHVS, CDR2 FQNEAQ. Trimming cost V 4 bases and J 4 bases, with 16 bases left between them. Written as DNA, the CDR3 is TGTGCCAGCAGCTCCTATGAGGGCAGCCCCTATGGCTACACCTTC. Its protein is CASSSYEGSPYGYTF.

This clone has a handful of counts. Sequence at one end of the junction differs from germline and may be a read error. The chain has TRBV28 and TRBJ2-5; D might be TRBD2 (6 bases). The CDR3 consists of 13 residues. Germline values: CDR1 MDHEN, CDR2 SYDVKM. CDR3: CARSGGSQETQYF. CDR3 in DNA: TGTGCCCGCAGTGGGGGGTCCCAAGAGACCCAGTACTTC.

This rearrangement joins TRBV7-3 to TRBJ2-2, with D hard to call. Germline V gives CDR1 SGHTA, CDR2 FQGTGA. The V end was cut by 5 bases, the J end by 4 bases, with 8 bases between. The CDR3 covers 13 residues. The CDR3 DNA reads as TGTGCCAGCAGCCCCAAGATCACCGGGGAGCTGTTTTTT. Amino acid sequence: CASSPKITGELFF.

CDR3 region: CASSLEMDTQYF. The CDR3 DNA is TGTGCCAGCAGCTTAGAAATGGATACGCAGTATTTT. The chain joins TRBV11-2 to TRBJ2-3; D is unclear. The CDR3 length is 12 residues. The germline V gene encodes CDR1 SGHAT and CDR2 FQNNGV. The V end was cut by 0 bases, the J end by 6 bases, with 4 bases between.